Listed below are T cell receptor beta chains from one sample, sequenced in a study of blood T cell repertoires in COVID-19. Some clones are missing from TCRdb's copy, which holds only in-frame ones; the method was immunoSEQ multiplex PCR. The sample lists roughly 330,000 clones; around 87% were seen once. Sample: PBMCs or T cells enriched from blood (not recorded which). The receptors come from a woman aged 25 to 39 who had recovered from COVID-19. Both conserved end residues are part of each CDR3. D genes are given only for firm matches. Clone size is stated in some rows and not others, as once, few, many or a class when expanded.

abundance: .
v_gene: TRBV18
j_gene: TRBJ2-3
d_gene: TRBD2
CDR3aa: CASSPMAGGPTDTQYF
CDR3nt: TGTGCCAGCTCACCAATGGCGGGGGGGCCCACAGATACGCAGTATTTT

abundance: .
v_gene: TRBV10-3
j_gene: TRBJ2-1
d_gene: .
CDR3aa: CAIRGGEVGYNEQFF
CDR3nt: TGTGCCATCAGGGGCGGGGAGGTGGGCTACAATGAGCAGTTCTTC

abundance: .
v_gene: TRBV2
j_gene: TRBJ1-2
d_gene: TRBD1
CDR3aa: CASSDSTGTGNGYTF
CDR3nt: TGTGCCAGCAGTGACTCAACCGGGACAGGGAATGGCTACACCTTC

abundance: .
v_gene: TRBV19
j_gene: TRBJ2-3
d_gene: .
CDR3aa: CASTPRTDTDTQYF
CDR3nt: TGTGCCAGTACCCCTCGGACAGACACAGATACGCAGTATTTT

abundance: .
v_gene: TRBV2
j_gene: TRBJ2-6
d_gene: .
CDR3aa: CASSVGGGANVLTF
CDR3nt: TGTGCCAGCAGTGTGGGCGGAGGTGCCAACGTCCTGACTTTC

abundance: once
v_gene: TRBV9
j_gene: TRBJ2-7
d_gene: .
CDR3aa: CASSSSGYEQYF
CDR3nt: TGTGCCAGCAGCTCCTCCGGCTACGAGCAGTACTTC

abundance: .
v_gene: TRBV7-6
j_gene: TRBJ2-3
d_gene: TRBD2
CDR3aa: CASSSLAGGGDTQYF
CDR3nt: TGTGCCAGCAGCTCCCTGGCGGGGGGTGGCGATACGCAGTATTTT

abundance: .
v_gene: TRBV7-2
j_gene: TRBJ1-2
d_gene: TRBD1
CDR3aa: CASSPGQGYYGYTF
CDR3nt: TGTGCCAGCAGTCCGGGACAGGGATACTATGGCTACACCTTC

abundance: .
v_gene: TRBV5-1
j_gene: TRBJ1-4
d_gene: .
CDR3aa: CASHRGSTNEKLFF
CDR3nt: TGCGCCAGCCACCGGGGATCAACTAATGAAAAACTGTTTTTT

abundance: .
v_gene: TRBV7-6
j_gene: TRBJ2-2
d_gene: .
CDR3aa: CASSFRARNTGELFF
CDR3nt: TGTGCCAGCAGCTTCAGGGCTAGGAACACCGGGGAGCTGTTTTTT

abundance: .
v_gene: TRBV10-3
j_gene: TRBJ2-1
d_gene: .
CDR3aa: CAISGTASYNEQFF
CDR3nt: TGTGCCATCAGTGGGACAGCCTCCTACAATGAGCAGTTCTTC

abundance: .
v_gene: TRBV6-1
j_gene: TRBJ2-3
d_gene: TRBD2
CDR3aa: CASSELAGVGDTQYF
CDR3nt: TGTGCCAGCAGTGAATTAGCGGGGGTAGGGGATACGCAGTATTTT

abundance: few
v_gene: TRBV7-9
j_gene: TRBJ1-2
d_gene: TRBD1
CDR3aa: CASSSPRQGAKYGYTF
CDR3nt: TGTGCCAGCAGCTCTCCGCGACAGGGGGCTAAGTATGGCTACACCTTC

abundance: .
v_gene: TRBV2
j_gene: TRBJ1-3
d_gene: .
CDR3aa: CASRRDKGNTIYF
CDR3nt: TGTGCCAGCAGGAGGGACAAAGGAAACACCATATATTTT

abundance: .
v_gene: TRBV5-1
j_gene: TRBJ1-5
d_gene: TRBD1
CDR3aa: CASSLVPGQGPRHF
CDR3nt: TGCGCCAGCAGCCTTGTCCCGGGACAGGGGCCCCGGCATTTT

abundance: .
v_gene: TRBV5-8
j_gene: TRBJ2-1
d_gene: .
CDR3aa: CASSLKARAYNEQFF
CDR3nt: TGTGCCAGCAGCTTGAAGGCCAGGGCCTACAATGAGCAGTTCTTC